This T cell receptor (beta chain) emerged from a study of T cell repertoires in cytomegalovirus infection. Study summary: CMV infection and matching HLA type were both indicated by public TCR beta signatures.

Broader study findings: Adding up the frequency of public TCR beta families identified people who carried CMV plus the relevant HLA. Ex vivo, HLA-C-restricted CMV-specific TCR beta clonotypes prevailed over the rest of the response.

The germline CDR1 and CDR2 sequences are MNHNY and SVGAGI (reference sequence). V lost 4 bases and J lost 2; bases outside the gene matches: 10. The CDR3 covers 16 residues. This clonotype appeared many times. What it recognizes is unknown. TCRdb redid the calling of the reads with MiXCR, one entry per CDR3 protein. The sample has approximately 500,000 distinct CDR3 sequences, 11% seen once; the top ten hold roughly 10%. The chain recombines TRBV6-6 with TRBJ2-5; 7 bases align to TRBD2. The sequencing input was PBMCs. This receptor was identified in a human donor in good health (CMV status not recorded). Some clones in this sample may be carry-over from other donors' samples. The CDR3 loop is CASSFSLGGGQETQYF. The CDR3 region has the DNA TGTGCCAGCAGTTTCAGCCTGGGGGGAGGGCAAGAGACCCAGTACTTC.